Listed below are T cell receptor beta chains from one sample, sequenced in a study of synovial regulatory T cells in juvenile arthritis. Profiling relied on immunoSEQ multiplex PCR, and the TCRdb table lists in-frame clones only, not all of them. The listing records 400 to 500 clones. The sample comprised Treg cells from blood. These receptor sequences come from a donor between 2 and 35 years old with juvenile idiopathic arthritis. CDR3s include the opening cysteine and the closing phenylalanine or tryptophan. The order of the fields is J gene, clone size, V gene, CDR3 protein. Clone size is given as how often the clone was seen (once, few, many) or a class if it is expanded.

J: TRBJ1-2
size: large
V: TRBV30
CDR3: CAWSVGQERVYGYTF

J: TRBJ2-3
size: large
V: TRBV7-2
CDR3: CASSRRISTDTQYF

J: TRBJ1-4
size: large
V: TRBV10-3
CDR3: CAISDRNEKLFF

J: TRBJ2-7
size: large
V: TRBV10-3
CDR3: CAASAGREGPYEQYF

J: TRBJ2-7
size: large
V: TRBV21-1
CDR3: CASSASLDRSYEQYF

J: TRBJ1-3
size: large
V: TRBV30
CDR3: CAWSVKRWTGGNTIYF

J: TRBJ1-2
size: large
V: TRBV29-1
CDR3: CSVEGGGTYGYTF

J: TRBJ1-5
size: large
V: TRBV30
CDR3: CAWSVGGNQPQHF

J: TRBJ2-3
size: large
V: TRBV6-5
CDR3: CASSYGRTDTQYF

J: TRBJ1-4
size: large
V: TRBV23-1
CDR3: CASSPGQGNEKLFF

J: TRBJ1-6
size: large
V: TRBV7-2
CDR3: CASSLQQSSNSPLHF

J: TRBJ1-2
size: large
V: TRBV5-6
CDR3: CASSLVLANYGYTF

J: TRBJ2-1
size: large
V: TRBV4-1
CDR3: CASSQNPGTTYNEQFF

J: TRBJ2-4
size: large
V: TRBV2
CDR3: CASSEASPTTYPLAKNIQYF

J: TRBJ2-2
size: large
V: TRBV14
CDR3: CASSQGWGTGELFF

J: TRBJ2-7
size: large
V: TRBV6-1
CDR3: CASRKGQGAYEQYF

J: TRBJ1-1
size: large
V: TRBV5-4
CDR3: CASSSSRGRTEAFF

J: TRBJ1-2
size: large
V: TRBV4-1
CDR3: CASSQQGVRGYTF

J: TRBJ2-3
size: large
V: TRBV5-4
CDR3: CASSLLTGRNTDTQYF

J: TRBJ2-3
size: large
V: TRBV7-3
CDR3: CASSLVGVSGDATYTQYF

J: TRBJ2-3
size: large
V: TRBV7-9
CDR3: CASSLRVERRASNTQYF

J: TRBJ2-2
size: large
V: TRBV11-2
CDR3: CASSLAGSQFGELFF

J: TRBJ2-5
size: large
V: TRBV11-2
CDR3: CASSLMWSTGQETQYF

J: TRBJ2-2
size: large
V: TRBV5-1
CDR3: CASSLVAGGYGELFF

J: TRBJ1-1
size: large
V: TRBV6-1
CDR3: CASSGRGEAFF

J: TRBJ1-5
size: large
V: TRBV4-1
CDR3: CASSQGGAGWSQPQHF